The clone carrying this T cell receptor (beta chain) has only a few counts. The antigen remains unidentified. Between the trimmed V and J ends, which lost 1 base and 3 bases, there was a span of 7 bases. Germline-derived CDR1 and CDR2 are SGHRS and YFSETQ. The CDR3 length is 14 residues. These data are taken from a study of human T cells and chemical hapten exposure. Study as a whole: Sensitizing treatment utilized 2% DPC over a 2 cm by 2 cm portion of upper inner arm skin. The cohort included alopecia areata under or over 50% scalp, totalis and universalis.

MiXCR, applied by TCRdb to the RACE reads, yields one record per CDR3 protein. This repertoire shows 350,000 to 400,000 distinct CDR3 sequences, around 6% found once; its top ten account for around 5.8%. Study-wide points: Positive correlation was observed between PT1 expanded TCR counts and patch test score.

Time point noted: patch test 2, 6 weeks after DPC sensitization. Treatment described: therapeutic diphenylcyclopropenone sensitization with weekly scalp DPC. At every patch-test visit, blood was drawn before the patch test was applied. The specimen was whole blood, collected in connection with sensitization to the hapten diphenylcyclopropenone (DPC). This rearrangement joins TRBV5-1 to TRBJ2-2; D is undetermined. The sequence derives from a woman aged 18-29 years with alopecia areata. Some clones in this sample may be carry-over from other donors' samples. The CDR3 DNA is TGCGCCAGCAGCTTGACTGTTGACACCGGGGAGCTGTTTTTT. Protein product: CASSLTVDTGELFF.